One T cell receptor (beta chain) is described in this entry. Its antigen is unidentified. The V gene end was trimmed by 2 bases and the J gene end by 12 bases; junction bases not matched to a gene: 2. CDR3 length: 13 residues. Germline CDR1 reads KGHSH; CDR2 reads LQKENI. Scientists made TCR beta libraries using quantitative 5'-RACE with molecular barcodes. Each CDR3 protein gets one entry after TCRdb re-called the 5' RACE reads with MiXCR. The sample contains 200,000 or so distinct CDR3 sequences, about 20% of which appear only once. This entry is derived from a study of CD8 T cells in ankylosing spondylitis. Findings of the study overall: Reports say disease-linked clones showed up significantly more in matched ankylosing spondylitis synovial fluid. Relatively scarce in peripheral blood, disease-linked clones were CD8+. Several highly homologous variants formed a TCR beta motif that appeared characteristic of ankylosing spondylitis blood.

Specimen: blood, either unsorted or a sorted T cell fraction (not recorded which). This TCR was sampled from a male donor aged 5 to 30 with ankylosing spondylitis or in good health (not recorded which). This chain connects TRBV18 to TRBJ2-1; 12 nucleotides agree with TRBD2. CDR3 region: CASSPGLAGLQFF. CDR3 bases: TGTGCCAGCTCACCAGGACTAGCGGGATTGCAGTTCTTC.